The present T cell receptor beta chain was sequenced within a study of blood T cells in healthy people across ages. The CDR3 loop spans 16 amino acids. With 2 bases removed from V and 7 bases from J, the gap between germline ends came to 21 bases. Germline-derived CDR1 and CDR2 are LNHNV and YYDKDF (reference sequence). General study results and limits: Researchers said unsorted PBMCs prevented a conclusive naive versus antigen-experienced comparison. Relative to aged donors, long-lived donors carried more naive CD4+ cells and displayed higher diversity. Estimates of total diversity, which came from one million sequenced T cells, were considered to be underestimates.

This clonotype showed up just a few times. What it recognizes is unknown. Using a J-beta primer mix together with a sample-barcoded 5' primer, a second PCR was run for roughly 7 to 11 cycles. TCRdb processed the 5' RACE reads anew with MiXCR; each CDR3 protein has one entry. This table has approximately 800,000 distinct CDR3 sequences, about 55% appearing once. The study recruited healthy Caucasian donors from Russia who were aged about 6 to 90. The sequenced material came from blood. The chain carries TRBV15 and TRBJ2-7; D is perhaps TRBD2 (6 bases). The TCR comes from a man older than 75 in good health. DNA for the CDR3: TGTGCCACCAGCAGACCAAGGGGACTCCTACTCAATGAGCAGTACTTC. Amino acids: CATSRPRGLLLNEQYF.